These T cell receptor beta chains were read from a single sample in a study of PD-L1 blockade in urothelial cancer. Assay: immunoSEQ multiplex PCR; the TCRdb copy retains only in-frame clones and omits some. Of about 74,000 clones detected, about nine tenths appear once; the ten largest clones hold 3.5% to 5%. Source: PBMCs, taken around atezolizumab (anti-PD-L1) treatment. These receptors were taken from a man between 70 and 80 years old with urothelial cancer. Both conserved end residues are part of each CDR3. A D gene is named only where the DNA matches it firmly. Size values are once, few and many counts, or a class for expanded clones, and some rows have none.

D gene | J gene | V gene | clone size | CDR3 DNA | CDR3 protein
. | TRBJ1-3 | TRBV29-1 | . | TGCAGCGTTGAGACAGACCCCTTCTCTGGAAACACCATATATTTT | CSVETDPFSGNTIYF
. | TRBJ1-2 | TRBV18 | once | TGTGCCAGCTCATTTTCGGCGTCTAGTGGCTACACCTTC | CASSFSASSGYTF
TRBD1 | TRBJ1-1 | TRBV18 | . | TGTGCCAGCTCACCACCGGTGGGACAGGGGCCTAATGAAGCTTTCTTT | CASSPPVGQGPNEAFF
TRBD1 | TRBJ2-2 | TRBV28 | . | TGTGCCAGCAGTTCCTCCGCCCGGGACAGGGGAGTCCCCGGGGAGCTGTTTTTT | CASSSSARDRGVPGELFF
TRBD2 | TRBJ2-5 | TRBV10-3 | . | TGTGCCATCAGTGAGTTAGCGGGAGGGCCTGAGGCGACCCAGTACTTC | CAISELAGGPEATQYF
TRBD2 | TRBJ2-7 | TRBV28 | . | TGTGCCAGCAGCCGGGGGGACTACGAGCAGTACTTC | CASSRGDYEQYF
TRBD1 | TRBJ1-4 | TRBV13 | . | TGTGCCAGCAGCCTTACGGGACAGGGACGCGAAAAACTGTTTTTT | CASSLTGQGREKLFF
. | TRBJ1-1 | TRBV29-1 | . | TGCAGCGTCGCGCTTTCGTCAGGGAACACTGAAGCTTTCTTT | CSVALSSGNTEAFF
. | TRBJ1-2 | TRBV19 | . | TGTGCCAGTAGTCAGGACTTTTATGGCTACACCTTC | CASSQDFYGYTF
TRBD1 | TRBJ1-1 | TRBV7-3 | . | TGTGCCAGCAGCCCCCAGGGGGGTGAAGCTTTCTTT | CASSPQGGEAFF
TRBD2 | TRBJ2-1 | TRBV28 | . | TGTGCCAGCAGCCTCCTGGGAGGGTGGGATGAGCAGTTCTTC | CASSLLGGWDEQFF
. | TRBJ2-2 | TRBV7-8 | . | TGTGCCAGCAGCCTCCTACCCGGGGAGCTGTTTTTT | CASSLLPGELFF
TRBD2 | TRBJ2-3 | TRBV6-1 | . | TGTGCCAGCAGTGAAATCGGGCTAGCGGGAGGCTCCACAGATACGCAGTATTTT | CASSEIGLAGGSTDTQYF
TRBD2 | TRBJ2-7 | TRBV7-9 | . | TGTGCCAGCAGCTCCACCAGCGGGAGTGCGCCCTACGAGCAGTACTTC | CASSSTSGSAPYEQYF
TRBD1 | TRBJ2-3 | TRBV6-1 | few | TGTGCCAGCAGGGGACAGGTGGCACCAGATACGCAGTATTTT | CASRGQVAPDTQYF
. | TRBJ2-1 | TRBV27 | . | TGTGCCAGCAGTTTATCCAACGGACTGACCCCGGGATTCTTC | CASSLSNGLTPGFF
. | TRBJ1-2 | TRBV5-6 | . | TGTGCCAGCAGCTTGGCCGGCGGGACCGTCTATGGCTACACCTTC | CASSLAGGTVYGYTF
. | TRBJ2-3 | TRBV2 | once | TGTGCCAGCAGTCCCGGGACAAGGACGCAGTATTTT | CASSPGTRTQYF
. | TRBJ2-5 | TRBV6-1 | . | TGTGCCAGCAGTGAAGGGAGGCGCCAAGAGACCCAGTACTTC | CASSEGRRQETQYF
. | TRBJ1-5 | TRBV27 | . | TGTGCCAGCAGTGTGTCAGCAGGGGTAAGCAATCAGCCCCAGCATTTT | CASSVSAGVSNQPQHF
. | TRBJ2-3 | TRBV5-1 | . | TGCGCCAGCAGCTTCGCTGGACAGTCTCGCACAGATACGCAGTATTTT | CASSFAGQSRTDTQYF
. | TRBJ2-7 | TRBV7-8 | . | TGTGCCAGCAGCTTAGACGGTGGTTCCTACGAGCAGTACTTC | CASSLDGGSYEQYF
TRBD2 | TRBJ2-1 | TRBV9 | once | TGTGCCAGCAGCGCCAATTCCGGGACTAGCGGAAACGTGCAGTTCTTC | CASSANSGTSGNVQFF
. | TRBJ2-2 | TRBV9 | . | TGTGCCAGCAGCCCCTACACCGGGGAGCTGTTTTTT | CASSPYTGELFF
. | TRBJ2-2 | TRBV19 | . | TGTGCCAGTAGTATCCAAACGAACACCGGGGAGCTGTTTTTT | CASSIQTNTGELFF
. | TRBJ1-2 | TRBV7-6 | once | TGTGCCAGCAGCTTAGTTGGCCAGGGTAACGGCTACACCTTC | CASSLVGQGNGYTF
TRBD1 | TRBJ2-2 | TRBV25-1 | . | TGTGCCAGCAGTGAATTAGGGACAGCCACCGGGGAGCTGTTTTTT | CASSELGTATGELFF
. | TRBJ2-7 | TRBV27 | . | TGTGCCAGCAGTTTGAGAGTCAGCGGTTCGGGGGTGTACGAGCAGTACTTC | CASSLRVSGSGVYEQYF
TRBD2 | TRBJ2-7 | TRBV6-5 | . | TGTGCCAGCAGTTACTCTCAGGCCGGGAGGCACTACGAGCAGTACTTC | CASSYSQAGRHYEQYF
. | TRBJ2-7 | TRBV5-1 | . | TGCGCCAGCAGTTCTGACGGGACTGCTTTTGGCGAGCAGTACTTC | CASSSDGTAFGEQYF
. | TRBJ2-1 | TRBV11-2 | . | TGTGCCAGCAGCGAGATGGGCGTCGACGACAATGAGCAGTTCTTC | CASSEMGVDDNEQFF
TRBD1 | TRBJ2-6 | TRBV2 | once | TGTGCCAGCAGACCGGGACAGGGCTTCTCTTTCTCTGGGGCCAACGTCCTGACTTTC | CASRPGQGFSFSGANVLTF
TRBD2 | TRBJ2-3 | TRBV28 | . | TGTGCCAGCAGTTTATTCGCTAGCGGAACTGGCACAGATACGCAGTATTTT | CASSLFASGTGTDTQYF
TRBD2 | TRBJ2-7 | TRBV6-6 | . | TGTGCCAGCAGGAGCGGGACCATCTACGAGCAGTACTTC | CASRSGTIYEQYF
. | TRBJ2-7 | TRBV10-2 | . | TGCGCCAGCAGTGAGTCGACTGGAAAAACCTACGAGCAGTACTTC | CASSESTGKTYEQYF
TRBD1 | TRBJ1-1 | TRBV7-9 | . | TGTGCCAGCAGCTTTGGACAGGTGAACACTGAAGCTTTCTTT | CASSFGQVNTEAFF
TRBD2 | TRBJ2-1 | TRBV28 | . | TGTGCCAGCAGTTCTAATCGACTAGCGGGAGGGAATGAGCAGTTCTTC | CASSSNRLAGGNEQFF
. | TRBJ2-3 | TRBV21-1 | . | TGTGCCAGCAGCAAAGTTTGGCCGGGACTAGCGGGAGATACGCAGTATTTT | CASSKVWPGLAGDTQYF
. | TRBJ1-5 | TRBV2 | . | TGTGCCAGCAGTGAAGGGGAGGTACCGCCTGGGCCCCAGCATTTT | CASSEGEVPPGPQHF
TRBD1 | TRBJ1-5 | TRBV19 | . | TGTGCCAGTAGTATGGGAGGACAGGGACGGCAGCCCCAGCATTTT | CASSMGGQGRQPQHF
TRBD1 | TRBJ1-5 | TRBV7-8 | . | TGTGCCAGCAGCACACAACAGGGGACTCAGCCCCAGCATTTT | CASSTQQGTQPQHF
TRBD1 | TRBJ2-3 | TRBV6-5 | once | TGTGCCAGCAGTTACGCCCCGGGGACAGGGGCAGATACGCAGTATTTT | CASSYAPGTGADTQYF
. | TRBJ1-5 | TRBV10-3 | . | TGTGCCATCAGTGATGGGCCCAATCAGCCCCAGCATTTT | CAISDGPNQPQHF
. | TRBJ1-4 | TRBV14 | . | TGTGCCAGCAGCCAAGGATTCGGGTCGGGGGCTAATGAAAAACTGTTTTTT | CASSQGFGSGANEKLFF
TRBD2 | TRBJ2-3 | TRBV5-1 | . | TGCGCCAGCAGCTTGGGGACTAGCGACACAGATACGCAGTATTTT | CASSLGTSDTDTQYF
TRBD2 | TRBJ2-1 | TRBV7-3 | . | TGTGCCAGCAGCCTGACTAGCGGGAGTGGGAATGAGCAGTTCTTC | CASSLTSGSGNEQFF
. | TRBJ2-1 | TRBV5-4 | . | TGTGCCAGCAGCTTAGCTAGCGTGGGGCAGTTCTTC | CASSLASVGQFF
. | TRBJ2-1 | TRBV28 | few | TGTGCCAGCAGTTTCACAGGCCAACGGCAGTTCTTC | CASSFTGQRQFF
TRBD1 | TRBJ1-1 | TRBV7-9 | . | TGTGCCAGCAGCTTGGGACAGCCTATGAACACTGAAGCTTTCTTT | CASSLGQPMNTEAFF
. | TRBJ2-7 | TRBV6-5 | . | TGTGCCAGCAGGGGGCGGTACGAGCAGTACTTC | CASRGRYEQYF
. | TRBJ1-1 | TRBV28 | . | TGTGCCAGCAGTTTACCGACGGGGGGCAGGGAAGCTTTCTTT | CASSLPTGGREAFF
TRBD1 | TRBJ1-3 | TRBV11-2 | once | TGTGCCAGCAGCGGAGACAGGGGATTGAGAAACACCATATATTTT | CASSGDRGLRNTIYF
. | TRBJ2-1 | TRBV7-3 | . | TGTGCCAGCAGCTTAAGTCTAGACTACAATGAGCAGTTCTTC | CASSLSLDYNEQFF
TRBD1 | TRBJ2-7 | TRBV5-1 | . | TGCGCCAGCAGCCCGGGGACAGGGGGCGCATCATACGAGCAGTACTTC | CASSPGTGGASYEQYF